The present T cell receptor beta chain was sequenced within a study of CXCR3-negative and CXCR3-positive naive CD8 T cells. Whole-study findings and limits: Cryopreserved cells partially lost CXCR3 expression, and fresh PBMCs were used in most assays. In both naive subsets diversity was comparably high, whereas memory CD8+ cells showed much lower diversity.

To note about this clonotype: Its target is not known.

The libraries of TRB cDNA were prepared using 5' RACE with UMI labels. Using the 5' RACE reads, TCRdb records one entry per CDR3 protein without DNA. This sample's table reports 100,000 to 150,000 distinct CDR3 sequences. Germline CDR1 is MGHRA and CDR2 is YSYEKL. The CDR3 has 16 amino acids. Sequencing was done on a sample of naive CXCR3- CD8+ T cells from blood. Indicated subset: CD45RO-CCR7+CD27+CD95- naive CD8+ T cells lacking CXCR3 (TNR3-). V gene TRBV4-1 combines with J gene TRBJ2-3; without DNA, the TCRdb call of TRBD1 cannot be checked. The sequence derives from a human donor in good health. Some clones in this sample may be carry-over from other donors' samples. Here the CDR3 reads CASSQLGTGGADTQYF.